Shown below are 18 T cell receptor beta chains from a single sample sequenced in a study of metastatic and nonmetastatic thyroid tumors. TCRdb re-called clones via MiXCR from the PCR reads. The table includes around 4,100 clones, around 30% detected once. All patients were untreated before thyroid surgery. The sample consisted of adjacent normal tissue. All receptors come from a female donor with papillary thyroid cancer or a benign thyroid nodule (not recorded which). Some clones in this sample may be carry-over from other donors' samples.

V is TRBV9 and J is TRBJ2-1; either TRBD1 or TRBD2 may supply D (5 bases each). The CDR3 consists of 15 residues. V dropped 3 bases and J dropped 2 bases, with 12 bases sitting between them. Germline V lookup: CDR1 SGDLS, CDR2 YYNGEE. The CDR3 DNA reads as TGTGCCAGCAGCGCTCGGGACGCAGCCTACAATGAGCAGTTCTTC. Residues: CASSARDAAYNEQFF.

For this clone: Its ends do not fully match the called genes, so a read error is possible. This chain uses TRBV19 with TRBJ1-1; maybe TRBD1 (6 bases). Germline-derived CDR1 and CDR2 are LNHDA and SQIVND (reference sequence). There are 13 residues in the CDR3. The CDR3 loop reads CASSISRDTEAFF. CDR3 bases: TGTGCCAGTAGTATAAGCAGGGACACTGAAGCATTCTTT.

The chain employs TRBV7-9 and TRBJ2-7, with D unclear. This CDR3 comprises 14 residues. Germline lookup yields CDR1 SEHNR and CDR2 FQNEAQ (reference sequence). The V and J ends lost 8 bases and 1 base respectively, with 15 bases between them. For the CDR3, the DNA is TGTGCCAGCCTCTTAGTTGGCGAATCCTACGAGCAGTACTTC. Its translation: CASLLVGESYEQYF.

About this clone itself: The CDR3 carries no conserved terminal phenylalanine or tryptophan, so it likely arises from a read error. The DNA is left out, because the CDR3 cannot be placed on it with certainty; the CDR3 is given as TCRdb lists it. Here the CDR3 reads CSATSVGRNEQVL. The chain is built from TRBV20-1 and TRBJ2-1; TRBD1, the table's D call, lacks a check against the DNA. Germline V gives CDR1 DFQATT, CDR2 SNEGSKA (reference sequence). The CDR3 spans 13 residues, counting both ends.

The chain combines TRBV2 with TRBJ2-7, with 7 bases fitting TRBD2. This CDR3 region has 15 residues. Germline values: CDR1 SNHLY, CDR2 FYNNEI. J was trimmed by 5 bases and V by 7 bases; bases with no gene match: 14. The CDR3 loop is CASKRSGGGLDEQYF. The CDR3 DNA sequence: TGTGCCAGCAAGAGATCGGGAGGAGGGTTGGACGAGCAGTACTTC.

This clone has more than one count but fewer than ten. Lacking the conserved final phenylalanine or tryptophan, this CDR3 likely reflects a read error. It is unclear where the CDR3 begins or ends on the DNA, so no DNA is shown, and the CDR3 is as TCRdb lists it. This chain connects TRBV30 to TRBJ2-2; TRBD1 is the table's D call and was not checked against the DNA. The CDR3 totals 14 residues, both ends included. Germline V gene data show CDR1 as GTSNPN and CDR2 as SVGIG (reference sequence). This CDR3 reads CSSTRDGGTGELVL.

By sample fraction, this clone is large. The CDR3, as DNA: TGTGCCAGCAGCTTAGCCGGTAGCAGCTCCTACGAGCAGTACTTC. This gives the protein CASSLAGSSSYEQYF. The gene calls are TRBV11-2 and TRBJ2-7; D not resolved. V lost 1 base to trimming and J lost 0 bases, with 10 bases between them. This CDR3 contains 15 residues. Germline CDR1 reads SGHAT; CDR2 reads FQNNGV.

This clone was observed a few times. The V and J genes are TRBV6-1 and TRBJ2-7; no clear D gene. In germline, CDR1 is MNHNS, CDR2 SASEGT. The CDR3 is 16 residues long. V was clipped by 3 bases and J by 2 bases, with 17 bases between them. The CDR3 spells CASSDSRLDSTYEQYF. The CDR3 DNA reads TGTGCCAGCAGTGATTCCAGGCTTGATTCGACCTACGAGCAGTACTTC.

Here the CDR3 DNA reads TGCGCCAGCAGCTCCCTCGGGGGCAGGTACGAGCAGTACTTC. Protein product: CASSSLGGRYEQYF. This sequence joins TRBV5-1 and TRBJ2-7; D tentatively fits TRBD1 or TRBD2 (6 bases each). The CDR3 has 14 amino acids. The germline CDR1 and CDR2 sequences are SGHRS and YFSETQ. Trimming pared 3 bases from V and 4 bases from J, leaving 14 bases between.

The gene calls are TRBV6-5 and TRBJ2-2; unclear D gene. CDR1 and CDR2 (germline): MNHEY, SVGAGI. Trimming shortened V by 0 bases and J by 4 bases, and 12 bases separated the two germline ends. The CDR3 consists of 16 residues. The CDR3 region has the DNA TGTGCCAGCAGTTACTCGACTGAGGAGAGCACCGGGGAGCTGTTTTTT. This sequence encodes CASSYSTEESTGELFF.

Note on this clone: Being one base from a much bigger clone, this may be a read error. Within the sample, other DNA sequences also encode this same CDR3. The rearrangement joins TRBV6-2 or TRBV6-3 to TRBJ1-5; possible D gene TRBD1, 6 bases. The CDR3 is 16 residues long. Germline V gene data show CDR1 as MNHEY and CDR2 as SVGEGT. The CDR3 DNA sequence: TGTGCCAGCAGTCCCACCGGTACAGGGATCAATCGGCCCCAGCACTTT. It yields the protein CASSPTGTGINRPQHF.

The rearrangement joins TRBV28 to TRBJ1-2; 7 nucleotides line up with TRBD1. The CDR3 has 12 amino acids. The germline CDR1 and CDR2 sequences are MDHEN and SYDVKM. V gave up 4 bases and J gave up 4 bases; unmatched junction bases: 0. The DNA of the CDR3 is TGTGCCAGCAGTTCAGGGGGCTATGGCTACACCTTC. Translating it yields CASSSGGYGYTF.

The V and J genes are TRBV11-2 and TRBJ1-1, with unresolved D. This CDR3 spans 16 amino acids. Germline V gives CDR1 SGHAT, CDR2 FQNNGV. V was pared by 4 bases and J by 7 bases, with 22 bases between. The CDR3, as DNA: TGTGCCAGCAGCTCCGCAACCTCTGAGAGTCCCTATGAAGCTTTCTTT. Protein sequence: CASSSATSESPYEAFF.

The V and J genes are TRBV11-1 and TRBJ1-1; D may be TRBD1 (6 bases). CDR1 and CDR2 from the germline V gene are SGHAT and FQDESV (reference sequence). The CDR3 contains 15 residues. The germline V and J ends were trimmed by 3 bases and 1 base, with 12 bases remaining between them. CDR3 protein: CASSLGDRPNTEAFF. CDR3 DNA: TGTGCCAGCAGCTTGGGTGACAGGCCGAACACTGAAGCTTTCTTT.

This clone was seen a few times. The CDR3 nucleotides read TGTGCCAGCAGTTTAGCCGGTTATTCACCCCTCCACTTT. Translation gives CASSLAGYSPLHF. The rearrangement joins TRBV27 to TRBJ1-6; no clear D. V lost 2 bases, J lost 8 bases, and 7 bases lay in between. The germline CDR1 and CDR2 sequences are MNHEY and SMNVEV (reference sequence). This CDR3 region has 13 residues.

This clone was found once. This chain connects TRBV5-1 to TRBJ1-2; a weak D match, TRBD1 (5 bases). The CDR3 sequence is 15 residues long. V was clipped by 0 bases and J by 8 bases, with 17 bases between them. Germline V gene data show CDR1 as SGHRS and CDR2 as YFSETQ. The CDR3 sequence: CASSLGDSTQAGYTF. CDR3 nucleotide sequence: TGCGCCAGCAGCTTGGGTGACAGTACTCAAGCGGGCTACACCTTC.

The rearrangement uses TRBV6-6 and TRBJ2-1; 7 nucleotides agree with TRBD1. The germline V gene has CDR1 MNHNY and CDR2 SVGAGI (reference sequence). V shed 0 bases, J shed 9 bases, and the junction held 5 bases outside the gene matches. This CDR3 comprises 14 residues. The CDR3 DNA reads as TGTGCCAGCAGTTACTCGGCAGGGGGTGGTGAGCAGTTCTTC. Translation gives CASSYSAGGGEQFF.

In its sample, this clone ranks as large. The chain is built from TRBV20-1 and TRBJ1-5; 9 bases align to TRBD1. This CDR3 comprises 13 residues. Germline-derived CDR1 and CDR2 are DFQATT and SNEGSKA (reference sequence). After removal of 3 bases from V and 5 bases from J, the junction contained 2 bases not matched to a gene. The CDR3 spells CSASRDRDQPQHF. In nucleotides, the CDR3 is TGCAGTGCTAGCCGGGACAGGGATCAGCCCCAGCATTTT.